This TCR beta chain stems from a study of cytomegalovirus exposure and HLA in healthy donors. On this clone: Its antigen is not identified.

In the PCR, 60 Vbeta and 13 Jbeta primers were used. Generated by immunoSEQ multiplex PCR, the TCRdb table keeps only in-frame clones and is missing some. The sample yields about 110,000 clones, 69% seen once. These donors, healthy bone marrow donors, were studied. Study-wide points: Productive status was seen about 87% or about 30% of the time for most TCR beta V segments in an earlier analysis. Reported results showed that the classifier diagnosed cytomegalovirus status with high specificity and sensitivity.

Germline V CDR1 and CDR2: MNHNY, SVGAGI (reference sequence). The length of the CDR3 is 15 residues. Deletions cut 4 bases from V and 3 bases from J, with 14 bases between. The sequencing sample was made of PBMCs. The J gene is TRBJ2-3, the V gene TRBV6-6; D is perhaps TRBD1 (6 bases). The source of this sequence is a woman in her 70s in good health and CMV-seropositive. CDR3 nucleotides: TGTGCCAGCAGTTCTCCGGGACAAGGGACAGATACGCAGTATTTT. This translates into CASSSPGQGTDTQYF.